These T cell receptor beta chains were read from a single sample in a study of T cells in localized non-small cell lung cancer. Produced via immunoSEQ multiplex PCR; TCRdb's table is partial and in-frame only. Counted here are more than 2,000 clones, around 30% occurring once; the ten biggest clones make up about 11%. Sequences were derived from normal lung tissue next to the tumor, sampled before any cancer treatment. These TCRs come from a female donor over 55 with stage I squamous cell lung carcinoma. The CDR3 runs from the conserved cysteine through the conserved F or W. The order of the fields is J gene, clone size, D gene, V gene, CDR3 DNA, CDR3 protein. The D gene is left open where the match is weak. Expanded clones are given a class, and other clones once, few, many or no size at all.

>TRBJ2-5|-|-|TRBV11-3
TGTGCTAGCAGCCCCGGACTCTACGGGATCTCTCGAGAGACCCAGTACTTC
CASSPGLYGISRETQYF
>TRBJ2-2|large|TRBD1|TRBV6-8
TGTGCCATCGAGGACAGGGCCTACACCGGGGAGCTGTTTTTT
CAIEDRAYTGELFF
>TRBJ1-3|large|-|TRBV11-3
TGTGCCAGCAGCTTAAGGCAGGGTGAAGGTGGAAACACCATATATTTT
CASSLRQGEGGNTIYF
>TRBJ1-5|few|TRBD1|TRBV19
TGTGCCAGTAGTATTCAGATGGACAGGGTGTATCAGCCCCAGCATTTT
CASSIQMDRVYQPQHF
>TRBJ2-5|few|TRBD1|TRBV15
TGTGCCACCAGCAGGCCGGGACAGGAAGAGACCCAGTACTTC
CATSRPGQEETQYF
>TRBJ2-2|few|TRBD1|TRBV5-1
TGCGCCAGCAGCTCGGGACAGCCGGGCACCGGGGAGCTGTTTTTT
CASSSGQPGTGELFF
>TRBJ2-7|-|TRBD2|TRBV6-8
TGTGCCAGCGGGTTAGGCGGGAGGGCCCACGAGCAGTACTTC
CASGLGGRAHEQYF
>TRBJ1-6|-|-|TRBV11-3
TGTGCCAGCATCACCGCTTCGGGCGGGTGGAATTCACCCCTCCACTTT
CASITASGGWNSPLHF
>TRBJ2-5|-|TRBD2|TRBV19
TGTGCCACCGCGCCCCTAGCGGGGGGTAAAGAGACCCAGTACTTC
CATAPLAGGKETQYF
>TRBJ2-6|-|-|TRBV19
TGTGCCAGTAGTCCCTCGGGGGTGTCTGGGGCCAACGTCCTGACTTTC
CASSPSGVSGANVLTF
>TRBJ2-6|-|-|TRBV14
TGTGCCAGCAGCGACGCTGGGACTGGGGCCAACGTCCTGACTTTC
CASSDAGTGANVLTF
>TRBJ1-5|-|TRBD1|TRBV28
TGTGCCACTGCATGGACAGGCAGGAATCAGCCCCAGCATTTT
CATAWTGRNQPQHF
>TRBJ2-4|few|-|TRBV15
TGTGCCACCAGCAGAGATACGGGAACGGACATTCAGTACTTC
CATSRDTGTDIQYF
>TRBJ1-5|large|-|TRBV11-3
TGTGCCAGCAGCCACGGACAGAGCAATCAGCCCCAGCATTTT
CASSHGQSNQPQHF
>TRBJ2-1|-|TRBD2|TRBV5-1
TGCGCCAGCAGCTTGGGTAGCGGGAGCTTAAGCTCCTACAATGAGCAGTTCTTC
CASSLGSGSLSSYNEQFF
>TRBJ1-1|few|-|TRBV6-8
TGTGCCAGCAGTTACTCGTCGGTGGGAACTGAAGCTTTCTTT
CASSYSSVGTEAFF
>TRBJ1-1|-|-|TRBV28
TGTGCCAGCAGTCCCACGTACAGGGAGAATGGTTTCTTT
CASSPTYRENGFF
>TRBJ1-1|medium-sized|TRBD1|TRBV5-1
TGCGCCAGCAGCTTCCTCCGACTATCTAAGACAGGGGGCACTGAAGCTTTCTTT
CASSFLRLSKTGGTEAFF
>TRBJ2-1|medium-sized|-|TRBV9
TGTGCCAGCAGCGTAGCCCCGAGTTACGACGGTAGGCAGATCTTC
CASSVAPSYDGRQIF
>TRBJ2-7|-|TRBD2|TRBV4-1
TGCGCCAGCGCCCAAACCCGTACCGGGAGGGCAGGGTCCGAGCAGTACTTC
CASAQTRTGRAGSEQYF
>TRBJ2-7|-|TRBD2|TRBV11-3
TGTGCCAGCAGCACCCTAGCGGGCTCCTACGAGCAGTACTTC
CASSTLAGSYEQYF
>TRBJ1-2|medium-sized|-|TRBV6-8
TGTGCCAGCAGCGAACAGGGTTGGGCCTATGGCTACACCTTC
CASSEQGWAYGYTF
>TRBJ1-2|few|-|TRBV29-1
TGCAGCGTTGAAGACCCCCCGGGAAACTATGGCTACACCTTC
CSVEDPPGNYGYTF
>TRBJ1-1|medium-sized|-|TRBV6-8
TGTGCCAGCAGTTCACCGGGGGGAAACACTGAAGCTTTCTTT
CASSSPGGNTEAFF
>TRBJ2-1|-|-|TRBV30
TGTGCCTGGAGAAGGGATAGGCGGTACAATGAGCAGTTCTTC
CAWRRDRRYNEQFF
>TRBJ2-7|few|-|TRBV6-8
TGTGCCAGCAGTTACTTGGGGGGAGCGGGCGAGCAGTACTTC
CASSYLGGAGEQYF
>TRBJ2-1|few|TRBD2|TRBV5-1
TGCGCCAGCAGCTTGGACGGGAGGGGAGTCAATGAGCAGTTCTTC
CASSLDGRGVNEQFF
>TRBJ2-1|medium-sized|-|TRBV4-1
TGCGCCAGCAGCCAAGTGACACAGGCGTACAATGAGCAGTTCTTC
CASSQVTQAYNEQFF
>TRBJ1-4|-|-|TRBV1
TGCGCCAGCAGCCCACTAGGGGGACAGGGATTCGAAAAACTGTTTTTT
CASSPLGGQGFEKLFF
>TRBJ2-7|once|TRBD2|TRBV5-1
TGCGCCAGCAGCCCATCCGGGACTAGCTTCTCCGAGCAGTACTTC
CASSPSGTSFSEQYF
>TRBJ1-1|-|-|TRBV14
TGTGCCAGCAGCCAAGATCGGTTGGAAGCTTTCTTT
CASSQDRLEAFF
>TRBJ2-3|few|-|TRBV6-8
TGTGCCAGCAGTCCCACGCGCGCGGCAGATACGCAGTATTTT
CASSPTRAADTQYF
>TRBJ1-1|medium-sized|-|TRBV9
TGTGCCAGCAGCCCTACGGGGGCAGGGGTGAACACTGAAGCTTTCTTT
CASSPTGAGVNTEAFF
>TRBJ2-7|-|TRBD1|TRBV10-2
TGCGCCGTTGGTGACAGGGCCGACTCCTACGAGCAGTACTTC
CAVGDRADSYEQYF
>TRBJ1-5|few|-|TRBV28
TGTGCCAGCCAGGGAGGACAGCGATATAGCAATCAGCCCCAGCATTTT
CASQGGQRYSNQPQHF
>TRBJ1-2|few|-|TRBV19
TGTGCCAGTAACCACAGGGACACTGTCTATGGCTACACCTTC
CASNHRDTVYGYTF
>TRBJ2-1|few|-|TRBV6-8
TGTGCCAGCCGGACCATTGGCGATGAGCAGTTCTTC
CASRTIGDEQFF
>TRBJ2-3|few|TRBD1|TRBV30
TGTGCCTGGAGTGTTGGACAGGGAAGAGATACGCAGTATTTT
CAWSVGQGRDTQYF
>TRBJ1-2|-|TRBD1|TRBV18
TGTGCCAGCTCACCCAGACCCCCGGGACAGGGGACTAACTATGGCTACACCTTC
CASSPRPPGQGTNYGYTF
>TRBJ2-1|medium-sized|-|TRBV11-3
TGTGCCAGCAGCTTGGGGCTAGCTAAGGATGAGCAGTTCTTC
CASSLGLAKDEQFF
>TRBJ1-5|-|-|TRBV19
TGTGCCAGTAGTATAATGGGAGTCCTCAGGGGTGGTCAGCCCCAGCATTTT
CASSIMGVLRGGQPQHF
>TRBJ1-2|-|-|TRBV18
TGTGCCAGCTCACCACGGGACCCTGTTTTGAGCTACACCTTC
CASSPRDPVLSYTF
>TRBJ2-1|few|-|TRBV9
TGTGCCAGCAGTGATTGGGGGAATGAGCAGTTCTTC
CASSDWGNEQFF
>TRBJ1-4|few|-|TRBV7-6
TGTGCCAGCAGCCAAGTCAGGGATTTTAATGAAAAACTGTTTTTT
CASSQVRDFNEKLFF
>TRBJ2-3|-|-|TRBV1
TGCGCCAGCAGCCAGGATACGGGGGGGCCCATGGATACGCAGTATTTT
CASSQDTGGPMDTQYF
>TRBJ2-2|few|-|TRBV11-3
TGTGCCAGCAGCTTAGTACAGAGACCGAACACCGGGGAGCTGTTTTTT
CASSLVQRPNTGELFF
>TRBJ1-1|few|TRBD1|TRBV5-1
TGCGCCAGCACTCCGGGGACAGGGTTTAACACTGAAGCTTTCTTT
CASTPGTGFNTEAFF
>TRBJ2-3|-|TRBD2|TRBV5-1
TGCGCCAGCAGCTTGGAGGGAGGGTTAGGAGATACGCAGTATTTT
CASSLEGGLGDTQYF